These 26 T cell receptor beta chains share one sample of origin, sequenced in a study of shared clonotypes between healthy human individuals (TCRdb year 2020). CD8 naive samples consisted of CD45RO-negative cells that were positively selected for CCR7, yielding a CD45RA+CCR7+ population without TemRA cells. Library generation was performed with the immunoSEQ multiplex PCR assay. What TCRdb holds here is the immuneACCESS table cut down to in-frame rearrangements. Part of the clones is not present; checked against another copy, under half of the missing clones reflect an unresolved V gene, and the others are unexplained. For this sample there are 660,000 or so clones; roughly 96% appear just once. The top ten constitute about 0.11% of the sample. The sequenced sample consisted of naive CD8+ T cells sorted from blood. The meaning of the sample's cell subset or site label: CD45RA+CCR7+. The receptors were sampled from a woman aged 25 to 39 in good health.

CDR3: CASRTGGFQTDTQYF. Here the CDR3 DNA reads TGTGCCAGCAGGACCGGGGGATTTCAGACAGATACGCAGTATTTT. This rearrangement joins TRBV27 to TRBJ2-3; D is possibly TRBD2 (6 bases). V was cut by 6 bases and J by 3 bases, with 16 bases left in between. The CDR3 is 15 residues long. Germline CDR1 and CDR2: MNHEY and SMNVEV (reference sequence).

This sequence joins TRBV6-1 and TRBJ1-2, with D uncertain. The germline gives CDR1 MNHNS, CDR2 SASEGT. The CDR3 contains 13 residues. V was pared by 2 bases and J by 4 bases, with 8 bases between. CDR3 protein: CASSEWQSYGYTF. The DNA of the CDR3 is TGTGCCAGCAGTGAATGGCAGTCCTATGGCTACACCTTC.

The CDR3 loop reads CASKLDIAGSFEQYF. The CDR3 DNA follows: TGTGCCAGCAAGTTGGATATAGCGGGATCGTTCGAGCAGTACTTC. V and J are TRBV2 and TRBJ2-7; 8 positions agree with TRBD2. V lost 7 bases to trimming and J lost 6 bases; unmatched junction nucleotides: 14. This CDR3 is 15 amino acids long. Germline V gene lookup returns CDR1 SNHLY and CDR2 FYNNEI. Combining the CDR3 with reference TRBV2 and TRBJ2-7 gives the whole variable domain EPEVTQTPSHQVTQMGQEVILRCVPISNHLYFYWYRQILGQKVEFLVSFYNNEISEKSEIFDDQFSVERPDGSNFTLKIRSTKLEDSAMYFCASKLDIAGSFEQYFGPGTRLTVT.

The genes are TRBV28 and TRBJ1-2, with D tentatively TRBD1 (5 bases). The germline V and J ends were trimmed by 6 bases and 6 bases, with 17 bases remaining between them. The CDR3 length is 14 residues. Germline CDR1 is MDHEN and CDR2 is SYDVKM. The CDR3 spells CASSPSRGPHGYTF. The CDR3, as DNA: TGTGCCAGCAGCCCCAGCCGGGGCCCTCATGGCTACACCTTC.

CDR3 sequence (DNA): TGTGCCAGCAGTGAAATGGGTGGAACTAGCGAGCAGTACTTC. As protein: CASSEMGGTSEQYF. The chain links TRBV25-1 to TRBJ2-7, with D perhaps TRBD2 (5 bases). Trimming stripped 2 bases from V and 6 bases from J, with 14 bases between. Germline CDR1 is MGHDK and CDR2 is SYGVNS. The length of the CDR3 is 14 residues.

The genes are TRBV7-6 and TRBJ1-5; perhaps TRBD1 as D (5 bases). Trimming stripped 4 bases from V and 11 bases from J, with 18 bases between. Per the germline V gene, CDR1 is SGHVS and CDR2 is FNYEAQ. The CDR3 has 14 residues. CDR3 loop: CASSWGPTLAAQHF. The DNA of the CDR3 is TGTGCCAGCAGCTGGGGCCCGACTTTGGCGGCCCAGCATTTT.

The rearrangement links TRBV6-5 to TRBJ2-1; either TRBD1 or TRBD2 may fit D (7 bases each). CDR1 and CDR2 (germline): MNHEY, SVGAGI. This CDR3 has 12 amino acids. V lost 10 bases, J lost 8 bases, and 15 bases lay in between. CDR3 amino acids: CATSGGADEQFF. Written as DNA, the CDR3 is TGTGCCACCTCAGGGGGGGCTGATGAGCAGTTCTTC.

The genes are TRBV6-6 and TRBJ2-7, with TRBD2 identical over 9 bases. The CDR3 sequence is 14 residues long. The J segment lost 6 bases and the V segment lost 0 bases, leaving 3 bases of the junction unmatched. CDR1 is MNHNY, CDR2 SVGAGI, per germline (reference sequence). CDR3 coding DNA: TGTGCCAGCAGTTACTCAGGGACTAGCTCCGAGCAGTACTTC. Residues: CASSYSGTSSEQYF.

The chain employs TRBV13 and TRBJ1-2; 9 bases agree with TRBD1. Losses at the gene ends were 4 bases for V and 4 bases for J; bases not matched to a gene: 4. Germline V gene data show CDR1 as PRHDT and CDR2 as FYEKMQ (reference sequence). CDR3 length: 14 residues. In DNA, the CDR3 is TGTGCCAGCAGCTCCGACAGGGGGGGCTATGGCTACACCTTC. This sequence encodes CASSSDRGGYGYTF.

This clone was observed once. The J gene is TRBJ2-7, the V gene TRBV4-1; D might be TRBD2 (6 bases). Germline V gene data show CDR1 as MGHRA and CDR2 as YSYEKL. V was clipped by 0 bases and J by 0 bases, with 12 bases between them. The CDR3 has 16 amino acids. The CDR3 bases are TGCGCCAGCAGCCAAGATCACGGCGGGATCTCCTACGAGCAGTACTTC. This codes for CASSQDHGGISYEQYF.

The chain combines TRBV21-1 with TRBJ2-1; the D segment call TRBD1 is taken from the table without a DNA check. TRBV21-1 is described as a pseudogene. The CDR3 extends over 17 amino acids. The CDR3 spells CASSKNRRDRIYNEQFF. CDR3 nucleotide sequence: TGTGCCAGCAGCAAAAACCGGAGGGACAGGATTTACAATGAGCAGTTCTTC.

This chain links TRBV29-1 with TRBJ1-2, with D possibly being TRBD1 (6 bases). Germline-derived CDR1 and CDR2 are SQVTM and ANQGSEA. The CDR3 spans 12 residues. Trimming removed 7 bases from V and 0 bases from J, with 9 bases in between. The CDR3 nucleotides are TGCAGCGCAGGACAGCCTAACTATGGCTACACCTTC. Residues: CSAGQPNYGYTF.

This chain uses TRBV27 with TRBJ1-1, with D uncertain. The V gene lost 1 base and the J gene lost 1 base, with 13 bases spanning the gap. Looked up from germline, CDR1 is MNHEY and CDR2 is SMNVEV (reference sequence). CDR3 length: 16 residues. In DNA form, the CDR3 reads TGTGCCAGCAGTTTATTCCCGATACAACCGAACACTGAAGCTTTCTTT. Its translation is CASSLFPIQPNTEAFF.

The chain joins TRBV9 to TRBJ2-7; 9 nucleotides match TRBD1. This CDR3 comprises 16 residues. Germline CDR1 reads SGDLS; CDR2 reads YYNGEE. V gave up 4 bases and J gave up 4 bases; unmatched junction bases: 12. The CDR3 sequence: CASSSTGTGSMYEQYF. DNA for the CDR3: TGTGCCAGCAGCTCCACCGGGACAGGGTCTATGTACGAGCAGTACTTC. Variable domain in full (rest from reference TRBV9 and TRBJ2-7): DSGVTQTPKHLITATGQRVTLRCSPRSGDLSVYWYQQSLDQGLQFLIQYYNGEERAKGNILERFSAQQFPDLHSELNLSSLELGDSALYFCASSSTGTGSMYEQYFGPGTRLTVT.

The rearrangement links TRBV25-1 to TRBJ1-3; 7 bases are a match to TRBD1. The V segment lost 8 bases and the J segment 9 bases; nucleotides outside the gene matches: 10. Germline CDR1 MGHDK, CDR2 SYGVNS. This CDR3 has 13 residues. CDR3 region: CASQHRGSGTIYF. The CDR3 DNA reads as TGTGCCAGCCAGCACAGGGGTAGTGGCACCATATATTTT.

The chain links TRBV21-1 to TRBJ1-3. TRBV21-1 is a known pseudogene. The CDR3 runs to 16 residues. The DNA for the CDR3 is TGTGCCAGCAGCAAAGCTTGGGGGATAGCCGGAAACACCATATATTTT. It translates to CASSKAWGIAGNTIYF.

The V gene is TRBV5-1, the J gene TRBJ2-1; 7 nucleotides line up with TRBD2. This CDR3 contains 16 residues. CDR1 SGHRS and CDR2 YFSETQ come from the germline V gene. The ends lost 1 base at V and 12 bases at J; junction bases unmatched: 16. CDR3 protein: CASSLIGAGPQGVQFF. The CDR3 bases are TGCGCCAGCAGCTTGATCGGAGCGGGACCCCAGGGCGTGCAGTTCTTC.

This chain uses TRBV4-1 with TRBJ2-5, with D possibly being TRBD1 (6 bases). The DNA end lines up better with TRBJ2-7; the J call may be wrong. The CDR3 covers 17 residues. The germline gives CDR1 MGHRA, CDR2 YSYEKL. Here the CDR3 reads CASSQDRLYGQTYEQYF. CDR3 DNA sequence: TGCGCCAGCAGCCAAGATCGGTTATACGGACAGACCTACGAGCAGTACTTC.

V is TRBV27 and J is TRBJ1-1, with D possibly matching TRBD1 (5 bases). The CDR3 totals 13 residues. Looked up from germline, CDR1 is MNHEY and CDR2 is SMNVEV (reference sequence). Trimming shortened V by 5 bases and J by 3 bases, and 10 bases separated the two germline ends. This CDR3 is CASSRMGDTEAFF. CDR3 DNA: TGTGCCAGCAGTAGGATGGGGGACACTGAAGCTTTCTTT.

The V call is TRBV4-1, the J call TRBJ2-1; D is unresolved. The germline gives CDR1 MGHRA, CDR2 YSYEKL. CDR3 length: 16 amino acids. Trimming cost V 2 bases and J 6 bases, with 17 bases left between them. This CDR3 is CASSQSPGGVVNEQFF. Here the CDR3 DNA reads TGCGCCAGCAGCCAAAGCCCCGGCGGAGTAGTCAATGAGCAGTTCTTC.

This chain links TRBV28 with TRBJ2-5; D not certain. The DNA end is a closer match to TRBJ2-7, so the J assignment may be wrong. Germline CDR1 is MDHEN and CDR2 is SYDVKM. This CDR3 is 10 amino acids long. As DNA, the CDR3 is TGTGCCAGCAGTTTAGTCGAGCAGTACTTC. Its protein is CASSLVEQYF.

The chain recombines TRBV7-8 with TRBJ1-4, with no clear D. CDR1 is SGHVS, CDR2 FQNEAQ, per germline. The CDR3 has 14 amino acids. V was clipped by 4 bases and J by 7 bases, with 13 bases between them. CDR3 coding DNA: TGTGCCAGCAGCTCCGTGATAGTGGGTGAAAAACTGTTTTTT. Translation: CASSSVIVGEKLFF.

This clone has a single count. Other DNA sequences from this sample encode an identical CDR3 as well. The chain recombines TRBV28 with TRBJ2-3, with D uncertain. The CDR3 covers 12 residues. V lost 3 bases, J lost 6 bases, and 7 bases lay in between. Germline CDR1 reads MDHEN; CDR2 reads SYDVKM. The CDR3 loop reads CASSFISDTQYF. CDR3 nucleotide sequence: TGTGCCAGCAGTTTCATATCGGATACGCAGTATTTT.

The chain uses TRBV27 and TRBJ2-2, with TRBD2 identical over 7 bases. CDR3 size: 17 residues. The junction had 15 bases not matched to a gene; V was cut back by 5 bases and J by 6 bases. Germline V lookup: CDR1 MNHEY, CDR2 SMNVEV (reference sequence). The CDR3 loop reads CASSGGPAGLVPGELFF. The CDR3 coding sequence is TGTGCCAGCAGTGGTGGTCCAGCGGGACTCGTTCCCGGGGAGCTGTTTTTT.

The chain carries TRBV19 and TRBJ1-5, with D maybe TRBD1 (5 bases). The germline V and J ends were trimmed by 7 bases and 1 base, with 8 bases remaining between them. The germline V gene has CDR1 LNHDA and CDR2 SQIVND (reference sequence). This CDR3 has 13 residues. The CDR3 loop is CASKGRSNQPQHF. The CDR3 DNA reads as TGTGCCAGTAAGGGGCGGAGCAATCAGCCCCAGCATTTT.

The CDR3 is CASSEALLGTDTQYF. CDR3 coding DNA: TGTGCCAGCAGTGAAGCGCTTTTGGGCACAGATACGCAGTATTTT. The chain joins TRBV6-1 to TRBJ2-3; D is uncertain. Per germline, CDR1 MNHNS and CDR2 SASEGT. CDR3 length equals 15 residues. V was cut by 0 bases and J by 1 base, with 8 bases left in between.